The text below deals with one T cell receptor beta chain. Its specificity is not known. These data originate in a study of T cell responses to AZD1222 COVID-19 vaccine. Using immunoSEQ multiplex PCR, the repertoire was profiled, and TCRdb retains in-frame clones only, with some absent. The repertoire holds some 150,000 clones, with 70% to 90% as singletons. Regarding the study as a whole: Seropositive at baseline were only 5 to 7 AZD1222 recipients. Sampling captured repertoires only after the peak T cell response.

Germline lookup yields CDR1 MNHNY and CDR2 SVGAGI (reference sequence). V lost 5 bases to trimming and J lost 11 bases, with 12 bases between them. The CDR3 has 11 residues. This chain links TRBV6-6 with TRBJ1-1; D is undetermined. The source is an adult in good health. Material: peripheral blood, obtained on day 0 of MenACWY control vaccination. CDR3 in amino acids: CASSPDLGAFF. CDR3 in DNA: TGTGCCAGCAGTCCCGACTTGGGCGCTTTCTTT.